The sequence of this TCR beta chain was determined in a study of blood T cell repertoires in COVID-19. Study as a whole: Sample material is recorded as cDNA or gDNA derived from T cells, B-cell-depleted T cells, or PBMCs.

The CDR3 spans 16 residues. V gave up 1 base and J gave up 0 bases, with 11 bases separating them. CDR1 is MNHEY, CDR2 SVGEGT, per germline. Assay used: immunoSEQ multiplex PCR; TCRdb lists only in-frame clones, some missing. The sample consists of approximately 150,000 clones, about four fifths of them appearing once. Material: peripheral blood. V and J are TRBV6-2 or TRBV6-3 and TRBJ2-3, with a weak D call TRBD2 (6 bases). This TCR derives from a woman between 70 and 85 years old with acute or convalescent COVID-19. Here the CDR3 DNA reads TGTGCCAGCAGTTACTGGTTTGCGGGAAGCACAGATACGCAGTATTTT. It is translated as CASSYWFAGSTDTQYF.